A single sample gave rise to the 2 T cell receptor beta chains below, sequenced in a study of CD8+ T cells in alopecia areata. Treatment meaning: oral pan-JAK inhibitor, 5-10 mg twice daily. Following extraction, RNA underwent reverse transcription to cDNA, which served as the sequencing template. Clones were read by immunoSEQ multiplex PCR, and TCRdb kept only the in-frame ones, dropping some. The sample carries under 350,000 clones, 55% to 70% recorded once. The material was CD4+ T cells sorted from blood, obtained at week 24, from a patient treated with tofacitinib. These receptors were taken from a human donor with alopecia areata.

The chain carries TRBV29-1 and TRBJ1-1; D is possibly TRBD1 (5 bases). Trimming pared 4 bases from V and 6 bases from J, leaving 21 bases between. The CDR3 consists of 15 residues. Germline V gene lookup returns CDR1 SQVTM and CDR2 ANQGSEA. The CDR3 nucleotides are TGCAGCGTTGGCGTCGGCAGCCCAGGGAGAGCTGAAGCTTTCTTT. It yields the protein CSVGVGSPGRAEAFF. Full variable domain (missing parts from reference TRBV29-1 and TRBJ1-1): SAVISQKPSRDICQRGTSLTIQCQVDSQVTMMFWYRQQPGQSLTLIATANQGSEATYESGFVIDKFPISRPNLTFSTLTVSNMSPEDSSIYLCSVGVGSPGRAEAFFGQGTRLTVV.

This rearrangement joins TRBV4-1 to TRBJ1-6; 9 bases line up with TRBD1. This CDR3 contains 16 residues. V gave up 2 bases and J gave up 7 bases; unmatched junction bases: 6. Germline lookup yields CDR1 MGHRA and CDR2 YSYEKL. In nucleotides, the CDR3 is TGCGCCAGCAGCCAATGGACAGGGGAAATGAATTCACCCCTCCACTTT. Protein sequence: CASSQWTGEMNSPLHF.